The text below deals with one T cell receptor (beta chain). This clone was observed once. Its antigen is still unknown. Base qualities are not at hand, and no much larger clone is one base apart. The CDR3 contains 13 residues, cysteine and phenylalanine counted. The CDR3 DNA has 39 bases and is translated from base 1. CDR1 and CDR2 were assigned from the germline V gene as MDHEN and SYDVKM. At the junction V is shortened by 6 bases and J by 6 bases, with 15 bases in between. Libraries were constructed by the immunoSEQ multiplex PCR assay. This immuneACCESS table, as held by TCRdb, lists in-frame sequences with V and J called but not all clones. Of the missing ones, under half trace to an unresolved V gene in checked studies; the others have no known cause. This sample is represented by some 80,000 clones; over 85% of them were singletons. The top ten hold 0.13% to 0.15% of the sample. The sample comes from a study of T cell changes during pregnancy in multiple sclerosis (dated by TCRdb to between 2018 and 2021). For the study in its entirety: Changes in the T cell repertoire over the course of pregnancy were examined in this study in women with multiple sclerosis.

Source: CD4+ T cells from peripheral blood mononuclear cells, taken after pregnancy. The V gene is TRBV28 and the J gene is TRBJ2-7; the best D guess is TRBD2, with 5 bases matching. The receptor was isolated from a female donor with multiple sclerosis, enrolled in a pregnancy study. At the DNA level, the sequence is TGTGCCAGCAGAACGGGAAAAATTAGCGAGCAGTACTTC. It is translated as CASRTGKISEQYF.